This T cell receptor beta chain was obtained from a study of T cells after yellow fever vaccination. They built TCR cDNA with 5'RACE template switching, a step that put in a universal primer site and UMIs. In TCRdb, the 5' RACE reads were re-called with MiXCR into one record per CDR3 protein. The profile covers around 88,000 distinct CDR3 sequences, with about 14% appearing a single time and 20% to 25% taken by the ten largest. There are 14 residues in the CDR3. CDR1 is SQVTM and CDR2 is ANQGSEA in the germline V gene. Between the trimmed V and J ends, which lost 1 base and 4 bases, there was a span of 14 bases. This clonotype has just a few counts.

The TCR was taken from a man between 18 and 29 years old who received the YFV17D yellow fever vaccine. Sequenced material: CD8+ T cells not binding an NS4B(214-222) dextramer, sorted from PBMCs, taken 21 days after the first yellow fever vaccination. The chain recombines TRBV29-1 with TRBJ2-7; D may be TRBD2 (5 bases). The CDR3 region is CSVEGMTTGYEQYF. The CDR3 nucleotides read TGCAGCGTTGAAGGCATGACAACGGGGTACGAGCAGTACTTC.